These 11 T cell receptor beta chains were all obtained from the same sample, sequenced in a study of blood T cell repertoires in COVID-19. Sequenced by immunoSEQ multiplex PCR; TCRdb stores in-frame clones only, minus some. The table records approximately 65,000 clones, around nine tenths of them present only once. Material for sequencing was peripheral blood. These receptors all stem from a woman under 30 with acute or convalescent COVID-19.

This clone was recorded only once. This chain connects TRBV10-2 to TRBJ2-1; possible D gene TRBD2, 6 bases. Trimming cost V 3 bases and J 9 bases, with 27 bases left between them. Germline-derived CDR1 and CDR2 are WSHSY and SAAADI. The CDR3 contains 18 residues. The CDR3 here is CASSESFGDRGWFGEQFF. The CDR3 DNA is TGCGCCAGCAGTGAATCGTTTGGGGATCGGGGGTGGTTCGGTGAGCAGTTCTTC.

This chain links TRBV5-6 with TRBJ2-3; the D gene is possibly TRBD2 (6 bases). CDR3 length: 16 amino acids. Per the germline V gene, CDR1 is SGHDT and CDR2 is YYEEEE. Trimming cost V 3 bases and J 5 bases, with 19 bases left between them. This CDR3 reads CASSWGGTRSLDTQYF. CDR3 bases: TGTGCCAGCAGCTGGGGTGGGACTCGGAGTTTAGATACGCAGTATTTT. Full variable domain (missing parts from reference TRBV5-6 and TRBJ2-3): DAGVTQSPTHLIKTRGQQVTLRCSPKSGHDTVSWYQQALGQGPQFIFQYYEEEERQRGNFPDRFSGHQFPNYSSELNVNALLLGDSALYLCASSWGGTRSLDTQYFGPGTRLTVL.

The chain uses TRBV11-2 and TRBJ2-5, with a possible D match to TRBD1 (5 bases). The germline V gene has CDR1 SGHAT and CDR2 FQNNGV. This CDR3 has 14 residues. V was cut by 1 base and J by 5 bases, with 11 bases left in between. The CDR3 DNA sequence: TGTGCCAGCAGCTTAGTAGGGGCCGGGGAGACCCAGTACTTC. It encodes CASSLVGAGETQYF.

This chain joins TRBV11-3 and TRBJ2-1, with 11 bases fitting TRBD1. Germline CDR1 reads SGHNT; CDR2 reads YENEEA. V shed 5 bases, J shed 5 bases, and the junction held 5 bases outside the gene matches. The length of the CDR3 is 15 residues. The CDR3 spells CASSPGTGGHNEQFF. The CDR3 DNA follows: TGTGCCAGCAGCCCCGGGACAGGGGGGCACAATGAGCAGTTCTTC.

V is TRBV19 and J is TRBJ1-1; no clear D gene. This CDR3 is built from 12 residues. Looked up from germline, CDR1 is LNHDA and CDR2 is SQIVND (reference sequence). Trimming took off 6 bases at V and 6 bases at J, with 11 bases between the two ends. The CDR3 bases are TGTGCCAGTAGGATCGGGGTGGCTGAAGCTTTCTTT. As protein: CASRIGVAEAFF.

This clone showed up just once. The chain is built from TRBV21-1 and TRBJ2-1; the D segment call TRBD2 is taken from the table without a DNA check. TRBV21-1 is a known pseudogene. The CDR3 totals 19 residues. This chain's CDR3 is CASRKPGLAAPSSYNEQFF. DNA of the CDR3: TGTGCCAGCAGGAAACCGGGACTAGCGGCCCCGAGCTCCTACAATGAGCAGTTCTTC.

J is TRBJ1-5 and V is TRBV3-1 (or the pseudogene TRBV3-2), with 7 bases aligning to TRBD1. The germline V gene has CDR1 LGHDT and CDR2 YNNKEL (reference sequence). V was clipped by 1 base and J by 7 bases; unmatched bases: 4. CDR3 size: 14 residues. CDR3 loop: CASSQGQGAQPQHF. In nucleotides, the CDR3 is TGTGCCAGCAGCCAAGGACAGGGCGCGCAGCCCCAGCATTTT.

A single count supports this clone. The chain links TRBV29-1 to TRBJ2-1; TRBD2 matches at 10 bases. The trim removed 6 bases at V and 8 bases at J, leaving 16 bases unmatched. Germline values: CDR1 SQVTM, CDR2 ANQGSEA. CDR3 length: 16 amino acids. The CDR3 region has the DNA TGCAGCGTCGACGCACCTCTTAGCGGGAGGAAGCATGAGCAGTTCTTC. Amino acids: CSVDAPLSGRKHEQFF.

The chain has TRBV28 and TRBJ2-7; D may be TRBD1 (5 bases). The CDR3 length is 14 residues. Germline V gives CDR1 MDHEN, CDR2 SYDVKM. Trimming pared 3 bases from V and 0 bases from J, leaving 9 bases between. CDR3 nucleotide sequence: TGTGCCAGCAGTTTGGTCAGGGCCTCCTACGAGCAGTACTTC. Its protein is CASSLVRASYEQYF.

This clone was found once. This chain's CDR3 is CASSLTGGPYSNQPQHF. The CDR3 bases are TGTGCCAGCAGCCTAACAGGGGGGCCTTATAGCAATCAGCCCCAGCATTTT. This rearrangement joins TRBV5-6 to TRBJ1-5; 8 bases are a match to TRBD1. The CDR3 sequence is 17 residues long. Looked up from germline, CDR1 is SGHDT and CDR2 is YYEEEE. After removal of 4 bases from V and 0 bases from J, the junction contained 9 bases not matched to a gene. Using reference TRBV5-6 and TRBJ1-5 for the parts outside the CDR3, the full variable domain is DAGVTQSPTHLIKTRGQQVTLRCSPKSGHDTVSWYQQALGQGPQFIFQYYEEEERQRGNFPDRFSGHQFPNYSSELNVNALLLGDSALYLCASSLTGGPYSNQPQHFGDGTRLSIL.

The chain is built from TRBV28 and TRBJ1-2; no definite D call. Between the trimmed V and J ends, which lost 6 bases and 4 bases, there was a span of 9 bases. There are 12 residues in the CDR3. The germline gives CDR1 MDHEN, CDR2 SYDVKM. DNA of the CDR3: TGTGCCAGCAGACAAGCGACCTATGGCTACACCTTC. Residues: CASRQATYGYTF.